This TCR beta chain derives from a study of CD8+CD57+ T cells in acquired aplastic anemia (dated 2018 in TCRdb). For context, the study as a whole: Extracted DNA from sorted CD4+ and CD8+ cells averaged 3.2 ug, ranging from roughly 0.19 to 27.4 ug. A CD8+CD57+ expansion meant a frequency higher than the mean frequency seen in healthy subjects.

Profiling of TCR beta VDJ combinations and CDR3 sequences used genomic DNA as the template. An Illumina HiSeq 2000 was used for TCR repertoire sequencing. Turning to the authors' computational methods: Repertoires were assessed using TRBV/TRBJ rearrangement plots, CDR3 size and DJ length profiles, and Simpson's diversity index. Whichever DNA sequence was most abundant in the deep sequencing data was defined as the immunodominant clone. CDR3 amino acid sequences were screened for sharing across subjects and compared with published repertoires and the VDJdb database. Clones were called with MiXCR by TCRdb after fastp trimmed the public reads at Q25, and only in-frame beta chains were retained. Identical CDR3 proteins give one entry, which carries the most common genes and DNA. For this entry, the V and J calls and clone size follow TCRdb and not the study's own pipeline. Recorded for this sample are 180,000 or so distinct CDR3 sequences; approximately 48% of them occurred a single time. The ten biggest clones cover around 2% of the sample.

The patients picked for sequencing were ones in whom flow cytometry had shown an expansion of CD8+CD57+ cells. Severe acquired aplastic anemia was diagnosed in all patients according to International Study of Aplastic Anemia and Agranulocytosis and Camitta criteria. No patient had received any therapy when blood was sampled. The study deep-sequenced TCR repertoires of sorted CD4+ and CD8+ blood T cells from severe aplastic anemia patients and healthy subjects. In the USA, patient enrollment took place under clinicaltrials.gov protocols 00001620, 01623167, 00001397, 00071045, 00081523 and 00961064. Ficoll-Paque density gradient centrifugation was used to isolate peripheral blood mononuclear cells. CD4+ and CD8+ T cells were sorted by FACS or magnetic beads before DNA extraction. This clonotype was picked up a small number of times. No antigen is known for it. Base qualities are not provided; no much larger clone lies one nucleotide away.

The CDR3 goes from the cysteine to the phenylalanine over 13 residues. CDR3 DNA is the only sequence kept; it has 39 bases, read in frame from the first base. V gives up 1 base and J gives up 1 base, and the segment between their germline ends measures 7 bases. The germline V gene (reference sequence) sets CDR1 to DFQATT and CDR2 to SNEGSKA. General conclusions and limits of the study: Although twenty-nine CD8+ CDR3 sequences were shared by patients and controls, these sequences appeared highly expressed in patients and within the immunodominant clones of patients. CD8+ Simpson's diversity did not differ significantly between patients and healthy controls (P=0.060).

Sequenced input: sorted CD4+, CD8+, or CD8+CD57+ T cells (not recorded which) from PBMCs. This TCR was recovered from a human donor with aplastic anemia. The rearrangement combines TRBV20-1 with TRBJ2-5, with no confident D gene call. Here the CDR3 is given as CSARVGSQETQYF. The nucleotides are TGCAGTGCTAGAGTCGGCTCCCAAGAGACCCAGTACTTC.